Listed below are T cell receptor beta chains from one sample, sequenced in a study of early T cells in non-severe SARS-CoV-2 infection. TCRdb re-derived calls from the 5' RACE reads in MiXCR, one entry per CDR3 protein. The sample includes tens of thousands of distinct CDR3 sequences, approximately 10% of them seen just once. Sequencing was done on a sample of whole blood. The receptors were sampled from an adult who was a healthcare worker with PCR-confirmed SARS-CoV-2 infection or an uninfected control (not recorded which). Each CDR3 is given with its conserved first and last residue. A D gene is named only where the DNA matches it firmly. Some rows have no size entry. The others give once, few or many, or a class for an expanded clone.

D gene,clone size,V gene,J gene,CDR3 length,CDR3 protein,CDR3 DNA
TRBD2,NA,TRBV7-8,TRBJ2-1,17,CASSLVLAGGPVAEQFF,TGTGCCAGCAGCTTAGTACTAGCGGGAGGGCCTGTGGCTGAGCAGTTCTTC
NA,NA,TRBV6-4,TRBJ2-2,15,CASSDSGDGTGELFF,TGTGCCAGCAGTGACTCCGGTGATGGGACCGGGGAGCTGTTTTTT
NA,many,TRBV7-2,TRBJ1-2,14,CASSSLQGWRGYTF,TGTGCCAGCAGCTCCCTCCAGGGGTGGCGTGGCTACACCTTC
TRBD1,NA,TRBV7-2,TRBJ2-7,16,CASSLAQGAISYEQYF,TGTGCCAGCAGCTTAGCGCAGGGGGCGATCTCCTACGAGCAGTACTTC
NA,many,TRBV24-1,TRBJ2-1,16,CATSDSGPGSYNEQFF,TGTGCCACCAGTGATTCGGGCCCGGGCTCCTACAATGAGCAGTTCTTC
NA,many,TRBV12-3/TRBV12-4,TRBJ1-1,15,CASSLVGLSNTEAFF,TGTGCCAGCAGTTTAGTCGGCCTCTCGAACACTGAAGCTTTCTTT
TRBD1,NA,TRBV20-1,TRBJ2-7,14,CSARGTGYAYEQYF,TGCAGTGCTAGAGGGACAGGGTACGCCTACGAGCAGTACTTC
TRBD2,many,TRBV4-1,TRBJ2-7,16,CASSHITSGRTYEQYF,TGCGCCAGCAGCCATATAACTAGCGGGAGAACCTACGAGCAGTACTTC
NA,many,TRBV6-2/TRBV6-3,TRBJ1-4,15,CASSYQGATNEKLFF,TGTGCCAGCAGCTACCAAGGAGCAACTAATGAAAAACTGTTTTTT
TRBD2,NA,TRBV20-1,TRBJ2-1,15,CSARDGGRAVDEQFF,TGCAGTGCTAGAGATGGCGGGAGGGCCGTGGATGAGCAGTTCTTC
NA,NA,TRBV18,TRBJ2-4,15,CASSPPDRTQNIQYF,TGTGCCAGCTCACCCCCGGATCGTACCCAAAACATTCAGTACTTC
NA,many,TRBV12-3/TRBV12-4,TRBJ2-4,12,CASTADRNIQYF,TGTGCCAGCACCGCCGACAGAAACATTCAGTACTTC
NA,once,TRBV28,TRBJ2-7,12,CASSSLANEQYF,TGTGCCAGCAGTTCCCTTGCGAACGAGCAGTACTTC
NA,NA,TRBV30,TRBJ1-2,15,CAWSEEGQGLAGYTF,TGTGCCTGGAGTGAGGAAGGGCAGGGTTTAGCTGGCTACACCTTC
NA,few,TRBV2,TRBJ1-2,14,CASSEVPGLGGYTF,TGTGCCAGCAGTGAAGTCCCCGGGCTCGGAGGCTACACCTTC
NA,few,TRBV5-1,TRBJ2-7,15,CASSLTLQSSYEQYF,TGCGCCAGCAGCTTAACACTCCAGAGCTCCTACGAGCAGTACTTC
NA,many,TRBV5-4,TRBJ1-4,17,CASSLSGTGRANEKLFF,TGTGCCAGCAGCTTGTCGGGGACGGGCAGGGCTAATGAAAAACTGTTTTTT
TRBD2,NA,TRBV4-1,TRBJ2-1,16,CASSQDPSGSGNEQFF,TGCGCCAGCAGCCAAGACCCTAGCGGGAGTGGGAATGAGCAGTTCTTC
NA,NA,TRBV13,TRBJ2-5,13,CASSSDRQETQYF,TGTGCCAGCAGCTCGGACAGACAAGAGACCCAGTACTTC
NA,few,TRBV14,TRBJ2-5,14,CASSLWWAEETQYF,TGTGCCAGCAGCCTCTGGTGGGCGGAAGAGACCCAGTACTTC
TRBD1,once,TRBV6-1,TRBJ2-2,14,CASTGQLNTGELFF,TGTGCCAGCACGGGACAGCTGAACACCGGGGAGCTGTTTTTT
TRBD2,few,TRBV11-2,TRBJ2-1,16,CASSLERLGLDNEQFF,TGTGCCAGCAGCTTAGAAAGATTGGGACTAGACAATGAGCAGTTCTTC
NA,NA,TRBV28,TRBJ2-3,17,CASTSPLTSYMTDTQYF,TGTGCCAGCACTTCTCCCCTGACTAGTTATATGACAGATACGCAGTATTTT
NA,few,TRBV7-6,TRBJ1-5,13,CASSHRGDQPQHF,TGTGCCAGCAGCCACCGCGGGGATCAGCCCCAGCATTTT
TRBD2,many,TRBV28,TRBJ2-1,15,CASTRLAVHYNEQFF,TGTGCCAGCACCCGACTAGCGGTACATTACAATGAGCAGTTCTTC
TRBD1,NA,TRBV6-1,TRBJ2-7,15,CASNKMGTASYEQYF,TGTGCCAGCAATAAGATGGGGACAGCCTCCTACGAGCAGTACTTC
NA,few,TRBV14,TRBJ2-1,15,CASSQRSGSYNEQFF,TGTGCCAGCAGCCAAAGGTCGGGGTCCTACAATGAGCAGTTCTTC
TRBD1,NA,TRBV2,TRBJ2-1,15,CASSETGTGSNEQFF,TGTGCCAGCAGTGAGACCGGGACAGGGAGCAATGAGCAGTTCTTC
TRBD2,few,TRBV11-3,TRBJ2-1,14,CASSLDLTSPAVFF,TGTGCCAGCAGCTTAGACCTGACTAGCCCAGCGGTCTTCTTC
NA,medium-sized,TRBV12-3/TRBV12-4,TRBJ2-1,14,CASSLALWSTSPFF,TGTGCCAGCAGTTTGGCTCTTTGGTCTACCTCTCCGTTCTTC
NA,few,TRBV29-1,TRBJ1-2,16,CSATISSTGLNYGYTF,TGCAGCGCCACTATAAGCTCAACAGGGCTGAACTATGGCTACACCTTC
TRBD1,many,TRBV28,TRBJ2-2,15,CASSSSGTGSGELFF,TGTGCCAGCAGTTCCTCCGGGACAGGGTCCGGGGAGCTGTTTTTT
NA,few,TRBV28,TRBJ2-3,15,CASSSMGSSTDTQYF,TGTGCCAGCAGTTCTATGGGTTCTAGCACAGATACGCAGTATTTT
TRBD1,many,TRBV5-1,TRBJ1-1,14,CASSSGQGGTEAFF,TGCGCCAGCAGCTCCGGACAGGGGGGGACTGAAGCTTTCTTT
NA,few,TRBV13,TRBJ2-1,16,CASSLESSTRGGEQFF,TGTGCCAGCAGCTTAGAGTCTAGTACGAGAGGGGGTGAGCAGTTCTTC
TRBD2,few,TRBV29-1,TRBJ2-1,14,CSVDRLVAGGEQFF,TGCAGCGTTGATAGGTTGGTAGCGGGAGGCGAGCAGTTCTTC
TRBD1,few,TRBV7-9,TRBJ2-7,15,CASSFPPGQGYEQYF,TGTGCCAGCAGCTTTCCTCCGGGACAGGGGTACGAGCAGTACTTC
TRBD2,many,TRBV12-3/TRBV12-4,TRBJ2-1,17,CASSSDGDLLAGDEQFF,TGTGCCAGCAGTTCCGACGGGGACCTACTAGCGGGGGATGAGCAGTTCTTC
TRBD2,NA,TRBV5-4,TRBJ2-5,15,CASSIRLAGEETQYF,TGTGCCAGCAGTATCAGACTAGCGGGTGAAGAGACCCAGTACTTC
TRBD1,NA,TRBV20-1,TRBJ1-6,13,CSASGTVNSPLHF,TGCAGTGCTTCCGGGACAGTAAATTCACCCCTCCACTTT
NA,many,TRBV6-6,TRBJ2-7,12,CASRAPTYEQYF,TGTGCCAGCAGAGCCCCCACCTACGAGCAGTACTTC
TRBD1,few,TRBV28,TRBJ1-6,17,CASSFPPPGTGISPLHF,TGTGCCAGCAGTTTCCCACCCCCCGGGACAGGCATTTCACCCCTCCACTTT
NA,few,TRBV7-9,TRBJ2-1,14,CASSTRSHPNEQFF,TGTGCCAGCAGCACTAGATCACACCCCAATGAGCAGTTCTTC
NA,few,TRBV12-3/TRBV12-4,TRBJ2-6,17,CASSPPPGGAGANVLTF,TGTGCCAGCAGTCCGCCCCCCGGAGGGGCTGGGGCCAACGTCCTGACTTTC
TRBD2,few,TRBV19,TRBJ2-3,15,CASSSGRALTDTQYF,TGTGCCAGTAGTAGCGGGAGGGCCCTCACAGATACGCAGTATTTT
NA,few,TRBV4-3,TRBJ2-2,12,CASSQEWGELFF,TGCGCCAGCAGCCAAGAATGGGGGGAGCTGTTTTTT
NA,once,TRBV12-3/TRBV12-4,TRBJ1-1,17,CASSRTWGRGPNTEAFF,TGTGCCAGCAGTCGGACCTGGGGTAGGGGTCCAAACACTGAAGCTTTCTTT
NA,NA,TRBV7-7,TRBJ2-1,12,CASSLDAGEQFF,TGTGCCAGCAGCTTAGATGCGGGTGAGCAGTTCTTC
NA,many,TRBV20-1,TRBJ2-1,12,CSARGGVNEQFF,TGCAGTGCTAGAGGTGGGGTGAATGAGCAGTTCTTC